The 25 T cell receptor beta chains below were found in one sample sequenced in a study of blood T cell repertoires in COVID-19. Sequencing used immunoSEQ multiplex PCR; TCRdb keeps in-frame clones, though not all of them. The profile covers 45,000 to 55,000 clones, with roughly 87% appearing a single time and over 3% taken by the ten largest. The specimen sequenced was peripheral blood. These receptor sequences come from a human donor in a cohort sampled during active COVID-19.

The chain uses TRBV5-6 and TRBJ1-1; D not certain. V was pared by 7 bases and J by 0 bases, with 7 bases between. Germline V gene data show CDR1 as SGHDT and CDR2 as YYEEEE. The CDR3 is 12 amino acids. The CDR3 loop is CASGLMNTEAFF. The DNA of the CDR3 is TGTGCCAGCGGACTGATGAACACTGAAGCTTTCTTT.

This clone occurred once. This chain connects TRBV9 to TRBJ1-2; 9 bases are a match to TRBD1. The CDR3 consists of 13 residues. Trimming removed 3 bases from V and 6 bases from J; junction bases left unmatched: 3. The germline V gene encodes CDR1 SGDLS and CDR2 YYNGEE. The CDR3 DNA follows: TGTGCCAGCAGCGGGACAGGGGACGATGGCTACACCTTC. Its protein is CASSGTGDDGYTF.

The chain employs TRBV5-1 and TRBJ2-7; the match to TRBD2 covers 13 bases. CDR1 is SGHRS, CDR2 YFSETQ, per germline. This CDR3 has 15 residues. The V segment lost 4 bases and the J segment 5 bases; nucleotides outside the gene matches: 6. This CDR3 is CASSPGTSGTHEQYF. CDR3 DNA sequence: TGCGCCAGCAGCCCCGGGACTAGCGGGACCCACGAGCAGTACTTC. The full variable domain, in which reference TRBV5-1 and TRBJ2-7 provide the parts outside the CDR3, is KAGVTQTPRYLIKTRGQQVTLSCSPISGHRSVSWYQQTPGQGLQFLFEYFSETQRNKGNFPGRFSGRQFSNSRSEMNVSTLELGDSALYLCASSPGTSGTHEQYFGPGTRLTVT.

The chain combines TRBV19 with TRBJ2-7, with 10 bases fitting TRBD2. Unmatched junction bases numbered 3, after V lost 7 bases and J lost 3 bases. The CDR3 runs to 13 residues. Germline CDR1 LNHDA, CDR2 SQIVND (reference sequence). The CDR3 loop reads CASTTSGNYEQYF. CDR3 nucleotide sequence: TGTGCCAGTACCACTAGCGGGAACTACGAGCAGTACTTC.

The chain has TRBV2 and TRBJ2-7; tentative D call: TRBD2 (5 bases). This CDR3 is built from 15 residues. V dropped 6 bases and J dropped 6 bases, with 21 bases sitting between them. Germline V gene lookup returns CDR1 SNHLY and CDR2 FYNNEI. CDR3 region: CASRALATPSGEQYF. In DNA form, the CDR3 reads TGTGCCAGCAGAGCGCTAGCTACCCCCTCCGGCGAGCAGTACTTC.

The chain carries TRBV2 and TRBJ2-3, with a possible D match to TRBD1 (5 bases). The germline V and J ends were trimmed by 6 bases and 0 bases, with 13 bases remaining between them. The germline V gene has CDR1 SNHLY and CDR2 FYNNEI. The CDR3 contains 15 residues. The DNA of the CDR3 is TGTGCCAGCAGACCCGACAGAACTAGCACAGATACGCAGTATTTT. This translates into CASRPDRTSTDTQYF.

The rearrangement links TRBV9 to TRBJ1-4; D unclear. Germline CDR1 SGDLS, CDR2 YYNGEE. The V end was cut by 1 base, the J end by 0 bases, with 10 bases between. The CDR3 runs 16 residues. The CDR3 is CASSVSGSATNEKLFF. The CDR3 DNA follows: TGTGCCAGCAGCGTATCGGGGAGTGCAACTAATGAAAAACTGTTTTTT.

The rearrangement joins TRBV6-5 to TRBJ2-1; possible D gene TRBD1, 6 bases. The V gene lost 10 bases and the J gene lost 7 bases, with 20 bases spanning the gap. In germline, CDR1 is MNHEY, CDR2 SVGAGI. There are 14 residues in the CDR3. CDR3 residues: CATTVQGPLNEQFF. The CDR3, as DNA: TGTGCCACCACAGTCCAGGGGCCTCTGAATGAGCAGTTCTTC.

This clone was recorded only once. The chain carries TRBV24-1 and TRBJ2-3; 7 bases match TRBD2. CDR3 size: 16 residues. V lost 3 bases to trimming and J lost 1 base; unmatched junction nucleotides: 6. Germline CDR1 is KGHDR and CDR2 is SFDVKD. For the CDR3, the DNA is TGTGCCACCAGTGATAGGGCGGGAGCGGGCACAGATACGCAGTATTTT. Protein product: CATSDRAGAGTDTQYF.

The V call is TRBV7-3, the J call TRBJ2-1; 11 nucleotides line up with TRBD2. The CDR3 covers 19 residues. CDR1 and CDR2 from the germline V gene are SGHTA and FQGTGA. V lost 3 bases, J lost 4 bases, and 14 bases stayed unmatched. This CDR3 is CASSFSGLAGGPSYNEQFF. The CDR3 DNA follows: TGTGCCAGCAGCTTTTCTGGGTTAGCGGGAGGGCCATCGTACAATGAGCAGTTCTTC.

This chain joins TRBV3-1 (or the pseudogene TRBV3-2) and TRBJ2-1; TRBD2 matches 8 bases. Germline V gene data show CDR1 as LGHDT and CDR2 as YNNKEL (reference sequence). CDR3 length: 15 residues. J gave up 9 bases and V 8 bases, and 15 bases lay outside the gene matches. The CDR3 DNA is TGTGCCAGCCGATCAAGCGGGAGCTCTAATATTGAGCAGTTCTTC. This sequence encodes CASRSSGSSNIEQFF.

The chain has TRBV7-8 and TRBJ2-1, with D unclear. V lost 5 bases and J lost 10, with 12 bases in between. The CDR3 sequence is 12 residues long. The germline CDR1 and CDR2 sequences are SGHVS and FQNEAQ. The CDR3 DNA sequence: TGTGCCAGCAGCCTACCCATGGAGGAGCAGTTCTTC. Amino acids: CASSLPMEEQFF.

The chain links TRBV19 to TRBJ2-3, with TRBD2 matching 8 bases. The CDR3 is 16 residues long. Per germline, CDR1 LNHDA and CDR2 SQIVND (reference sequence). V shed 4 bases and J 0 bases; nucleotides not matched to a gene: 6. In nucleotides, the CDR3 is TGTGCCAGTAGTACTATAGCGGGGACTAGCACAGATACGCAGTATTTT. This encodes CASSTIAGTSTDTQYF.

The CDR3 DNA reads TGTGCCAGCTCACCAGGGGGGGGCTTCGGCAATCAGCCCCAGCATTTT. This translates into CASSPGGGFGNQPQHF. The V and J genes are TRBV18 and TRBJ1-5; the D gene is possibly TRBD1 (6 bases). V was pared by 2 bases and J by 2 bases, with 13 bases between. The CDR3 runs to 16 residues. Looked up from germline, CDR1 is KGHSH and CDR2 is LQKENI.

This clone was picked up one time. The V call is TRBV11-2, the J call TRBJ2-1; TRBD2 matches at 11 bases. V lost 5 bases and J lost 3; bases outside the gene matches: 12. Germline CDR1 and CDR2: SGHAT and FQNNGV. The CDR3 is made up of 18 amino acids. CDR3 sequence (DNA): TGTGCCAGCAGCCCAACGCGTGGTGGGACTAGCGGCTACAATGAGCAGTTCTTC. Protein: CASSPTRGGTSGYNEQFF. The whole variable domain, filled in from reference TRBV11-2 and TRBJ2-1, reads EAGVAQSPRYKIIEKRQSVAFWCNPISGHATLYWYQQILGQGPKLLIQFQNNGVVDDSQLPKDRFSAERLKGVDSTLKIQPAKLEDSAVYLCASSPTRGGTSGYNEQFFGPGTRLTVL.

This clone is a singleton in its sample. V gene TRBV11-3 combines with J gene TRBJ2-7; TRBD2 matches at 9 bases. V lost 6 bases and J lost 12; bases outside the gene matches: 18. The CDR3 consists of 15 residues. The germline gives CDR1 SGHNT, CDR2 YENEEA. This CDR3 reads CASSNLPQLAGLGYF. DNA of the CDR3: TGTGCCAGCAGTAACCTCCCGCAACTAGCGGGCCTGGGGTACTTC.

The rearrangement links TRBV4-2 to TRBJ2-1, with 16 bases aligning to TRBD2. After removal of 3 bases from V and 8 bases from J, the junction contained 4 bases not matched to a gene. Germline V lookup: CDR1 LGHNA, CDR2 YNFKEQ. CDR3 length equals 16 residues. CDR3 DNA sequence: TGTGCCAGCAGCCATTCGGGGACTAGCGGGGGGGATGAGCAGTTCTTC. Encoded protein: CASSHSGTSGGDEQFF.

The chain has TRBV3-1 (or the pseudogene TRBV3-2) and TRBJ1-2; 7 bases match TRBD1. V lost 0 bases to trimming and J lost 5 bases; unmatched junction nucleotides: 3. CDR3 length: 14 residues. CDR1 is LGHDT and CDR2 is YNNKEL in the germline V gene (reference sequence). The CDR3 coding sequence is TGTGCCAGCAGCCAAGAAGGGGGCGCGTATGGCTACACCTTC. It is translated as CASSQEGGAYGYTF.

The rearrangement links TRBV9 to TRBJ2-1; no reliable D call. The length of the CDR3 is 14 residues. V lost 0 bases and J 7 bases, leaving 11 bases between the germline ends. The germline gives CDR1 SGDLS, CDR2 YYNGEE. The DNA for the CDR3 is TGTGCCAGCAGCGTAGACCCAGCGCTGAATGAGCAGTTCTTC. The encoded protein is CASSVDPALNEQFF.

This CDR3 reads CASSFTADYGYTF. The CDR3 DNA is TGTGCCAGCAGCTTTACGGCGGACTATGGCTACACCTTC. The rearrangement uses TRBV11-2 and TRBJ1-2; D remains unclear. Germline V gives CDR1 SGHAT, CDR2 FQNNGV. The CDR3 extends over 13 amino acids. Trimming took 3 bases from V and 3 from J, leaving 8 bases between them.

The genes are TRBV30 and TRBJ1-2; 7 bases fit TRBD1. Germline trimming cut 2 bases from V and 1 base from J; bases unmatched to any gene: 10. This CDR3 comprises 16 residues. Germline V lookup: CDR1 GTSNPN, CDR2 SVGIG (reference sequence). The CDR3 sequence is CAWSSGGSGRNYGYTF. The CDR3 DNA is TGTGCCTGGAGTTCAGGGGGGTCAGGGCGTAACTATGGCTACACCTTC.

This chain joins TRBV30 and TRBJ2-6, with TRBD1 matching 7 bases. The J segment lost 2 bases and the V segment lost 4 bases, leaving 5 bases of the junction unmatched. The CDR3 runs to 15 residues. Per the germline V gene, CDR1 is GTSNPN and CDR2 is SVGIG (reference sequence). The CDR3 DNA sequence: TGTGCCTGGACCAGGGGGAAGACTGGGGCCAACGTCCTGACTTTC. Translation: CAWTRGKTGANVLTF.

The chain carries TRBV5-1 and TRBJ2-6, with D perhaps TRBD2 (5 bases). V lost 0 bases, J lost 0 bases, and 19 bases lay in between. The CDR3 extends over 20 amino acids. The V gene's germline CDR1 is SGHRS and CDR2 YFSETQ. The CDR3 protein is CASSLVLSGIGPSGANVLTF. The CDR3, as DNA: TGCGCCAGCAGCTTGGTCCTATCGGGAATAGGACCCTCTGGGGCCAACGTCCTGACTTTC.

This chain joins TRBV4-1 and TRBJ2-6; D is undetermined. The CDR3 totals 15 residues. Germline V gives CDR1 MGHRA, CDR2 YSYEKL. With 0 bases removed from V and 0 bases from J, the gap between germline ends came to 3 bases. CDR3 DNA: TGCGCCAGCAGCCAAGACGGCTCTGGGGCCAACGTCCTGACTTTC. It translates to CASSQDGSGANVLTF.

The chain is built from TRBV11-2 and TRBJ2-1; maybe TRBD2 (6 bases). The CDR3 length is 17 residues. Germline V gene sequence: CDR1 SGHAT, CDR2 FQNNGV. Trimming took off 1 base at V and 0 bases at J, with 13 bases between the two ends. The CDR3 sequence is CASSLVGGPSSYNEQFF. Written as DNA, the CDR3 is TGTGCCAGCAGCTTAGTGGGAGGTCCCAGCTCCTACAATGAGCAGTTCTTC.